The 17 T cell receptor beta chains listed next were all sequenced from one sample in a study of cytomegalovirus exposure and HLA in healthy donors. With 60 Vbeta and 13 Jbeta primers, the PCR was carried out. This table comes from immunoSEQ multiplex PCR, and its TCRdb copy is limited to in-frame clones, with some not included. In the table there are more than 250,000 clones, about 87% of which are singletons. Sequenced input: PBMCs. The receptors stem from a young woman in good health and CMV-seronegative.

This clone came up a few times. The chain is built from TRBV7-2 and TRBJ2-5; 14 positions agree with TRBD2. The CDR3 is 15 residues long. V was clipped by 5 bases and J by 4 bases; unmatched bases: 3. Per germline, CDR1 SGHTA and CDR2 FQGNSA. The CDR3, as DNA: TGTGCCAGCAGCCCCGGGACTAGCGGGGGAGAGACCCAGTACTTC. This translates into CASSPGTSGGETQYF.

The chain is built from TRBV7-8 and TRBJ1-1, with a tentative D call TRBD1 (5 bases). CDR1 SGHVS and CDR2 FQNEAQ come from the germline V gene. The CDR3 extends over 13 amino acids. V lost 2 bases and J lost 1, with 5 bases in between. This CDR3 reads CASSLQGNTEAFF. The DNA for the CDR3 is TGTGCCAGCAGCTTACAGGGGAACACTGAAGCTTTCTTT.

This chain joins TRBV6-1 and TRBJ1-3; D gene uncertain. Germline V lookup: CDR1 MNHNS, CDR2 SASEGT. Trimming took off 2 bases at V and 1 base at J, with 9 bases between the two ends. This CDR3 spans 15 amino acids. CDR3 amino acids: CASSETELSGNTIYF. The DNA of the CDR3 is TGTGCCAGCAGTGAAACAGAATTATCTGGAAACACCATATATTTT.

This clone showed up just once. The CDR3 sequence is CASSLGQGANYGYTF. For the CDR3, the DNA is TGCGCCAGCAGCTTGGGCCAAGGGGCTAACTATGGCTACACCTTC. The chain has TRBV5-1 and TRBJ1-2; D may be TRBD1 (5 bases). CDR1 and CDR2 (germline): SGHRS, YFSETQ. Trimming left V 0 bases short and J 0 bases short, with 9 bases between. CDR3 length: 15 amino acids.

V usage is TRBV11-1 and J usage is TRBJ2-3; D not resolved. The germline V gene has CDR1 SGHAT and CDR2 FQDESV (reference sequence). V dropped 1 base and J dropped 2 bases, with 10 bases sitting between them. The CDR3 consists of 15 residues. The CDR3 bases are TGTGCCAGCAGCTTAGGAGCCCTTAACACAGATACGCAGTATTTT. It codes for CASSLGALNTDTQYF.

The V call is TRBV9, the J call TRBJ1-5, with 7 bases aligning to TRBD1. Germline V gene sequence: CDR1 SGDLS, CDR2 YYNGEE. This CDR3 has 14 amino acids. The V gene end was trimmed by 0 bases and the J gene end by 10 bases; junction bases not matched to a gene: 7. The CDR3 DNA follows: TGTGCCAGCAGCGTAGCTCCAGGGGGAAATCCCCAGCATTTT. It encodes CASSVAPGGNPQHF.

This rearrangement joins TRBV9 to TRBJ2-7; D remains unclear. V shed 2 bases and J shed 2 bases, with 8 bases lying between them. Germline values: CDR1 SGDLS, CDR2 YYNGEE. This CDR3 has 13 amino acids. The CDR3 coding sequence is TGTGCCAGCAGCGTCGGGTCTACCTACGAGCAGTACTTC. It translates to CASSVGSTYEQYF.

Written as DNA, the CDR3 is TGTGCCAGCGAGACCGGACAGGGAGAAAACACCATATATTTT. It yields the protein CASETGQGENTIYF. The chain joins TRBV21-1 to TRBJ1-3; the table gives TRBD1 as D, unverified against the DNA. TRBV21-1 is designated a pseudogene. The CDR3 runs to 14 residues.

In DNA, the CDR3 is TGCAGCGTTGAAGTTTGGCAGGGGCGCAATCAGCCCCAGCATTTT. Translation gives CSVEVWQGRNQPQHF. This chain connects TRBV29-1 to TRBJ1-5; tentatively, D is TRBD1 (6 bases). Germline lookup yields CDR1 SQVTM and CDR2 ANQGSEA. Trimming shortened V by 1 base and J by 2 bases, and 12 bases separated the two germline ends. This CDR3 spans 15 amino acids.

For the CDR3, the DNA is TGTGCCAGTAGATTATGGGGCATGAACACTGAAGCTTTCTTT. Protein product: CASRLWGMNTEAFF. J is TRBJ1-1 and V is TRBV19; D may be TRBD1 (5 bases). Germline V lookup: CDR1 LNHDA, CDR2 SQIVND (reference sequence). V lost 6 bases, J lost 0 bases, and 11 bases lay in between. This CDR3 comprises 14 residues.

The genes are TRBV7-9 and TRBJ1-2, with 7 bases that match TRBD1. The junction had 2 bases not matched to a gene; V was cut back by 3 bases and J by 4 bases. Germline CDR1 is SEHNR and CDR2 is FQNEAQ (reference sequence). This CDR3 region has 13 residues. CDR3 sequence (DNA): TGTGCCAGCAGCTTGACAGGGCGCTATGGCTACACCTTC. It specifies CASSLTGRYGYTF.

CDR3 nucleotide sequence: TGTGCCAGCAGTGAAGCGCGCAGGGGCTCCTATGGCTACACCTTC. It codes for CASSEARRGSYGYTF. The rearrangement uses TRBV6-1 and TRBJ1-2; weak D call: TRBD1 (6 bases). CDR3 size: 15 residues. V dropped 0 bases and J dropped 4 bases, with 12 bases sitting between them. In germline, CDR1 is MNHNS, CDR2 SASEGT.

The chain has TRBV29-1 and TRBJ1-1, with 9 bases lining up with TRBD1. Trimming at V came to 7 bases and at J to 0 bases, leaving 3 bases not matched to a gene. Per germline, CDR1 SQVTM and CDR2 ANQGSEA. CDR3 length equals 13 residues. The DNA for the CDR3 is TGCAGCGGGGGGGACAGGGTGAACACTGAAGCTTTCTTT. It encodes CSGGDRVNTEAFF. The full variable domain, in which reference TRBV29-1 and TRBJ1-1 provide the parts outside the CDR3, is SAVISQKPSRDICQRGTSLTIQCQVDSQVTMMFWYRQQPGQSLTLIATANQGSEATYESGFVIDKFPISRPNLTFSTLTVSNMSPEDSSIYLCSGGDRVNTEAFFGQGTRLTVV.

The rearrangement joins TRBV29-1 to TRBJ2-7; possibly TRBD2 for D (6 bases). The V end was cut by 4 bases, the J end by 3 bases, with 13 bases between. Germline-derived CDR1 and CDR2 are SQVTM and ANQGSEA. This CDR3 is 13 amino acids long. The chain's CDR3 is CSVVSPGVYEQYF. The CDR3 DNA follows: TGCAGCGTTGTATCTCCGGGGGTCTACGAGCAGTACTTC.

The chain employs TRBV10-1 and TRBJ2-3; 7 bases fit TRBD2. J gave up 1 base and V 3 bases, and 7 bases lay outside the gene matches. CDR3 length equals 16 residues. The germline V gene has CDR1 WNHNN and CDR2 SYGVQD (reference sequence). The CDR3 region is CASSDSGTTGTDTQYF. The CDR3 DNA is TGCGCCAGCAGTGACTCCGGGACTACCGGCACAGATACGCAGTATTTT.

The rearrangement links TRBV9 to TRBJ2-7, with a tentative D call TRBD2 (6 bases). The ends were cut back, 0 bases at V and 0 bases at J, with 10 bases in the middle. The CDR3 loop spans 15 amino acids. Germline V gene lookup returns CDR1 SGDLS and CDR2 YYNGEE. The CDR3 spells CASSVGAGTSYEQYF. CDR3 nucleotides: TGTGCCAGCAGCGTAGGTGCGGGGACCTCCTACGAGCAGTACTTC.

This chain links TRBV30 with TRBJ2-1, with 10 nucleotides matching TRBD2. J gave up 0 bases and V 2 bases, and 10 bases lay outside the gene matches. CDR1 and CDR2 from the germline V gene are GTSNPN and SVGIG (reference sequence). This CDR3 comprises 18 residues. The CDR3 DNA reads as TGTGCCTGGAGTTCCGGTAGCGGGGGGCCTAGCTCCTACAATGAGCAGTTCTTC. Translating gives CAWSSGSGGPSSYNEQFF.